This entry features one T cell receptor beta chain sequence. The data derive from a study of blood T cell repertoires in COVID-19. The CDR3 extends over 15 amino acids. CDR1 SGHRS and CDR2 YFSETQ come from the germline V gene. Deletions cut 3 bases from V and 0 bases from J, with 13 bases between. TCRdb's table, derived via immunoSEQ multiplex PCR, lists solely in-frame clones and lacks some. The sample shows over 250,000 clones, roughly 87% of them seen only once. The sample consisted of PBMCs or T cells enriched from blood (not recorded which). The clonotype comes from a woman aged 18-35 years who had recovered from COVID-19. This chain links TRBV5-1 with TRBJ2-7; maybe TRBD2 (6 bases). The CDR3 DNA is TGCGCCAGCAGCTGGAGGGGCCTTAGCTCCTACGAGCAGTACTTC. This codes for CASSWRGLSSYEQYF.